The text below deals with one TCR beta chain. Its binding antigen is unknown. No quality values exist for individual bases; no much larger clone is one base distant. Collaborating institutions collected whole blood in K2EDTA tubes following their own protocols. Collaborator samples were shipped for TCRbeta analysis as frozen whole blood, isolated PBMCs, or DNA extracted from either sample type. The data derive from a study of blood T cell repertoires in COVID-19 (TCRdb year 2020). For context, the study as a whole: Samples covering the acute and convalescent phases of COVID-19 were provided by collaborators in the United States, Italy and Spain. The material from the prospective study consisted of cDNA or gDNA derived from T cells, B-cell-depleted T cells, or PBMCs. Deeply sampled blood TCRbeta repertoires from subjects exposed to, actively infected with, or recovered from COVID-19 were included in the dataset. The repertoires were released in a freely available public database meant as a resource for research on the immune response to SARS-CoV-2. The samples were drawn from two sources: the first 160 participants of the ongoing ImmuneRACE study, and 1,200 or so subjects contributed by 6 global collaborators. Sample metadata almost always included a de-identified subject ID, COVID-19 status, age in years and sex. HLA class I and class II types, where available, came from metadata supplied by the sample provider rather than from assay-based typing.

TCRbeta CDR3 regions were amplified from genomic DNA by means of the immunoSEQ Assay, a bias-controlled multiplex PCR. On the authors' methods: The number of nucleated cells in each sample was estimated by amplification of reference gene primers within the assay. To quantify the absolute abundance of each unique TCRbeta CDR3 rearrangement, sequence reads were collapsed and filtered. For each sample, productive Simpson clonality was calculated as the square root of Simpson's diversity index over productive rearrangements. TCRdb mirrors the immuneACCESS table, restricted to in-frame sequences. Some clones are absent from its copies; in checked studies, under half trace to an unresolved V gene, and the reason for the others is unknown. V, J and clone size reflect that table, while D and trimming were determined from the DNA. The sample contains under 350,000 clones, 75% to 90% of them found a single time. Jointly, the top ten make up roughly 4.8% of the sample.

The germline V and J ends show losses of 0 bases and 2 bases respectively, and no gene match explains 5 bases of the junction. CDR3 length: 16 amino acids, cysteine to phenylalanine. This entry keeps only the CDR3 DNA: 48 bases, framed from base 1. In the germline V gene, CDR1 corresponds to SGHAT and CDR2 to FQNNGV. Broad study findings and their caveats: The quantity of clinical and demographic metadata differed by source and by participant and was supplied without curation.

The TCR was taken from a man in his forties with acute or convalescent COVID-19. The chain is assembled from TRBV11-2 and TRBJ2-3; TRBD1 fits 7 bases in the junction. Sequencing used peripheral blood. CDR3 loop: CASSLEPGQYTDTQYF. The bases are TGTGCCAGCAGCTTAGAGCCGGGACAGTACACAGATACGCAGTATTTT.